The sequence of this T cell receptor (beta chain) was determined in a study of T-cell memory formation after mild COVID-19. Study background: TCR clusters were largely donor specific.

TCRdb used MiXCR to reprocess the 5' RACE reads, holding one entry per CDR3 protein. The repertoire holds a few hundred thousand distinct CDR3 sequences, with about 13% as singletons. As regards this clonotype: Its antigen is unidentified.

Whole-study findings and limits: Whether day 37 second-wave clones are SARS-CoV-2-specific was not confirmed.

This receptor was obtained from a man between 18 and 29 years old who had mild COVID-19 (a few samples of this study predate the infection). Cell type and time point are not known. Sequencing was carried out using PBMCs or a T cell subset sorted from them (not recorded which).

CDR3 sequence: CASSDRRNNSPLHF. The CDR3, as DNA: TGTGCCAGCAGCGACCGGAGAAATAATTCACCCCTCCACTTT. The chain employs TRBV12-3 or TRBV12-4 and TRBJ1-6; the D is unclear. Trimming stripped 6 bases from V and 5 bases from J, with 11 bases between. CDR3 length: 14 residues.